These T cell receptor beta chains were read from a single sample in a study of response to subunit inactivated influenza vaccine. MiXCR, run by TCRdb on the RT-PCR reads, gives a single entry per CDR3 protein. The top ten hold about 10% of the sample, which has more than 500,000 distinct CDR3 sequences, approximately 10% seen once. This same sample was also taken into another study, of T cells expressing NK-cell markers.

The material was PBMCs from blood, obtained on the day of vaccination. Every receptor here comes from a man aged 45-65 years who received an inactivated influenza vaccine. Both conserved end residues are part of each CDR3. A D gene is named only where the DNA matches it firmly. Rows may omit the clone size; those that give it use once, few, many or a size class.

d_call	v_call	j_call	clone_size	cdr3_aa	cdr3_nt
TRBD2	TRBV20-1	TRBJ2-3	.	CSLGARLAGNTDTQYF	TGCAGTTTGGGAGCGAGACTAGCCGGGAACACAGATACGCAGTATTTT
.	TRBV24-1	TRBJ2-5	few	CATSDPTGNQETQYF	TGTGCCACCAGTGACCCGACAGGAAACCAAGAGACCCAGTACTTC
TRBD1	TRBV7-9	TRBJ2-7	many	CASSWHRDRGYEQYF	TGTGCCAGCAGCTGGCACCGGGACAGGGGTTACGAGCAGTACTTC
TRBD1	TRBV10-2	TRBJ2-7	.	CASSESIGTGNYEQYF	TGCGCCAGCAGTGAGTCGATCGGGACAGGGAACTACGAGCAGTACTTC
.	TRBV14	TRBJ2-1	.	CASSPRGGGEQFF	TGTGCCAGCAGCCCGAGGGGGGGCGGTGAGCAGTTCTTC
TRBD1	TRBV29-1	TRBJ2-1	.	CSSRQGTGEYNEQFF	TGCAGCTCGCGCCAGGGGACAGGGGAATACAATGAGCAGTTCTTC
TRBD1	TRBV25-1	TRBJ2-1	.	CASSEPTGTGVGNEQFF	TGTGCCAGCAGTGAACCGACCGGGACAGGGGTCGGCAATGAGCAGTTCTTC
.	TRBV7-2	TRBJ2-3	.	CATRPARGASDTQYF	TGTGCCACCCGGCCCGCGCGGGGTGCATCAGATACGCAGTATTTT
.	TRBV12-3/TRBV12-4	TRBJ2-3	.	CASSPGLRITDTQYF	TGTGCCAGCAGTCCGGGATTAAGAATCACAGATACGCAGTATTTT
.	TRBV9	TRBJ2-3	many	CASSVGTDTQYF	TGTGCCAGCAGCGTAGGAACAGATACGCAGTATTTT
.	TRBV6-5	TRBJ1-1	.	CASSYFLGTEAFF	TGTGCCAGCAGTTACTTTTTGGGCACTGAAGCTTTCTTT
.	TRBV12-3/TRBV12-4	TRBJ2-7	many	CASSSGHEQYF	TGTGCCAGCAGTTCGGGACACGAGCAGTACTTC
.	TRBV5-6	TRBJ2-7	few	CASSFLAGQLSYEQYF	TGTGCCAGCAGCTTTTTGGCGGGACAGCTCTCCTACGAGCAGTACTTC
TRBD1	TRBV10-3	TRBJ1-2	few	CAISFSQGDGYTF	TGTGCCATCAGCTTCAGTCAGGGGGATGGCTACACCTTC
.	TRBV6-2/TRBV6-3	TRBJ2-1	.	CASSSWDRQSYNEQFF	TGTGCCAGCAGTTCCTGGGACCGGCAGTCCTACAATGAGCAGTTCTTC
.	TRBV11-1	TRBJ2-5	few	CASSPSYSEETQYF	TGTGCCAGCAGCCCAAGCTATTCGGAAGAGACCCAGTACTTC
.	TRBV27	TRBJ1-4	.	CASSPWAWAEKLFF	TGTGCCAGCAGTCCCTGGGCTTGGGCTGAAAAACTGTTTTTT
.	TRBV4-3	TRBJ1-6	many	CASSQDLGSPLHF	TGCGCCAGCAGCCAAGATCTCGGGTCACCCCTCCACTTT
TRBD2	TRBV28	TRBJ2-5	few	CASSRGLAGVGETQYF	TGTGCCAGCAGCCGGGGACTAGCGGGGGTAGGGGAGACCCAGTACTTC
TRBD1	TRBV6-1	TRBJ2-7	.	CASSRTGSGEQYF	TGTGCCAGCAGTCGGACAGGCTCCGGCGAGCAGTACTTC
TRBD1	TRBV3-1	TRBJ2-7	few	CASSLPGTGMQEQYF	TGTGCCAGCAGCCTCCCCGGGACAGGGATGCAGGAGCAGTACTTC
TRBD1	TRBV7-2	TRBJ2-5	.	CASSLGSTGSKETQYF	TGTGCCAGCAGCTTAGGTTCGACAGGGTCCAAAGAGACCCAGTACTTC